The 2 T cell receptor beta chains in this list originate from one sample, sequenced in a study of T cell repertoires in cytomegalovirus infection. TCRdb re-called the reads with MiXCR, one entry per CDR3 protein. Altogether about 260,000 distinct CDR3 sequences are present, roughly an eighth being singletons, with the ten largest covering around 9%. The sequenced material came from PBMCs. These receptors came from a human donor in good health (CMV status not recorded). Some clones in this sample may be carry-over from other donors' samples.

The gene calls are TRBV20-1 and TRBJ2-3; D might be TRBD2 (6 bases). This CDR3 has 17 residues. CDR1 is DFQATT and CDR2 is SNEGSKA in the germline V gene (reference sequence). V lost 1 base to trimming and J lost 0 bases, with 17 bases between them. CDR3 in DNA: TGCAGTGCTAGAGGCCGGCCACTAGCAGCAAGCACAGATACGCAGTATTTT. Protein sequence: CSARGRPLAASTDTQYF.

V and J are TRBV5-6 and TRBJ2-1; D gene uncertain. The germline gives CDR1 SGHDT, CDR2 YYEEEE. The CDR3 spans 15 residues. The V end lost 4 bases, the J end lost 8 bases, and 19 bases lay between the germline ends. The CDR3 region is CASSPVGSTQDEQFF. The CDR3 coding sequence is TGTGCCAGCAGCCCGGTGGGGTCCACGCAGGATGAGCAGTTCTTC.